This entry concerns a single TCR beta chain. The clone's antigen remains unknown. The input lacks base qualities; no much larger clone sits a single base away. Enrolling through a virtual design, the prospective study's participants ranged in age from roughly 18 to 89 years and lived across around 25 United States geographic areas. Cohort assignment in the prospective study relied on participant-reported clinical history from a screening survey and a study questionnaire. Recovered participants in ImmuneRACE Cohort 3 were defined as having two consecutive negative NP/OP PCR tests, clearance from a healthcare professional, or resolution of symptoms. Each participant in the prospective study had whole blood, serum and a nasopharyngeal or oropharyngeal swab collected by mobile phlebotomists. Participants in the prospective study had the option to provide additional blood draws and questionnaires over a 2-month period. Prospective study blood samples were shipped either frozen or at room temperature before DNA extraction.

TCRbeta CDR3 regions were amplified from genomic DNA using the immunoSEQ Assay, a bias-controlled multiplex PCR. Concerning the study's data processing: The number of nucleated cells in each sample was estimated by amplification of reference gene primers within the assay. To quantify the absolute abundance of each unique TCRbeta CDR3 rearrangement, sequence reads were collapsed and filtered. For each sample, productive Simpson clonality was calculated as the square root of Simpson's diversity index over productive rearrangements. TCRdb re-hosts the immuneACCESS table, in-frame sequences only. Its copies lack some clones; in the studies checked, an unresolved V gene accounts for under half of them, and the cause for the rest is not known. The DNA gave D and trimming, while V, J and clone size come from that table. The sample table contains roughly 220,000 clones; only one count was recorded for around 89% of them. Jointly, the top ten make up about 2.4% of the sample.

The source of the sample is a study of blood T cell repertoires in COVID-19 (dated by TCRdb to the early 2020s). With regard to the full study: Samples from collaborators originated in the United States, Italy and Spain and spanned both the acute and convalescent phases of COVID-19. Samples came from the ongoing ImmuneRACE study (first 160 participants) plus 1,254 subjects from 6 global collaborators. The dataset comprised deeply sampled blood TCRbeta repertoires from subjects exposed to, actively infected with, or recovered from COVID-19. The material from the prospective study consisted of cDNA or gDNA derived from T cells, B-cell-depleted T cells, or PBMCs. Nearly every sample came with metadata listing a de-identified subject ID, COVID-19 status, age in years and sex. The repertoires were released in a freely available public database intended as a resource for research on the immune response to SARS-CoV-2. HLA class I and class II types, where available, came from metadata supplied by the sample provider rather than from assay-based typing. On the study overall, not on this receptor specifically: How much clinical and demographic metadata was included differed by source and by participant, and the metadata was provided uncurated.

Input material: PBMCs or T cells enriched from blood (not recorded which). The receptor was derived from a woman in her twenties or thirties who had recovered from COVID-19.

The CDR3 loop reads CAISPGLQTDEQYF. The sequenced DNA: TGTGCCATCAGTCCGGGACTCCAGACGGACGAGCAGTACTTC. The V and J genes are TRBV10-3 and TRBJ2-7; 6 matching bases give a weak D call of TRBD2. V gives up 5 bases and J gives up 5 bases, and the segment between their germline ends measures 16 bases. CDR1 and CDR2 (ENHRY, SYGVKD) derive from the germline V gene. The CDR3 has 14 amino acids, counting the end cysteine and phenylalanine. This entry keeps only the CDR3 DNA: 42 bases, framed from base 1.